This TCR beta chain appears in the sequencing data of a study of blood T cells in healthy people across ages. Study-wide points: Strong correlation existed between TCR beta diversity and naive T cell percentage.

A J-beta primer mix and a sample-barcoded 5' primer were used in a second PCR of roughly 6 to 11 cycles. A tag from a template-switch adaptor with 12 random nucleotides marked each cDNA molecule. Paired-end reads containing CDR3 totaled no fewer than 2.5 million for each sample. TCRdb ran MiXCR on the 5' RACE reads and lists one entry per CDR3 protein. The repertoire holds some 690,000 distinct CDR3 sequences, with 22% as singletons. This clonotype was observed a few times. Its antigen is as yet unknown. This TCR came from a man between 65 and 85 years old in good health. Source material: blood.

The CDR3 sequence is CAWLGQGFEKLFF. CDR3 bases: TGTGCCTGGCTTGGACAGGGTTTCGAAAAACTGTTTTTT. The chain employs TRBV30 and TRBJ1-4; TRBD1 aligns across 8 bases. Germline CDR1 GTSNPN, CDR2 SVGIG (reference sequence). With V trimmed by 5 bases and J by 8 bases, 7 bases remained unmatched. CDR3 length: 13 amino acids.